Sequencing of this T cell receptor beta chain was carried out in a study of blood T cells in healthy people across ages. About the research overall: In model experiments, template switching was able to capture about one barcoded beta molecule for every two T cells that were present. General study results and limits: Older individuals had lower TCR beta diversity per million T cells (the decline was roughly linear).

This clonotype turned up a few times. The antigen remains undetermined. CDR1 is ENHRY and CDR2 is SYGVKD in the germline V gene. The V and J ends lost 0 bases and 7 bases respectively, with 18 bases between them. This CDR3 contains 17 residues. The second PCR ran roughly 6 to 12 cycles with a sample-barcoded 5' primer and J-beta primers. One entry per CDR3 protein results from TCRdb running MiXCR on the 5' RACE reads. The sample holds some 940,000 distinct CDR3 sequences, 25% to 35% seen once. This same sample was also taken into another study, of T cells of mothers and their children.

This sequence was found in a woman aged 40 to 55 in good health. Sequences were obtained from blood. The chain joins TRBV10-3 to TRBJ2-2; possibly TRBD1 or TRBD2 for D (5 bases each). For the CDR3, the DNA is TGTGCCATCAGTGAGTCTCCGGCGGGCAGGGATGACGGGGAGCTGTTTTTT. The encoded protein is CAISESPAGRDDGELFF.